The TCR beta chain under discussion was sequenced for a study of T-cell memory formation after mild COVID-19. Study observations and caveats: Pre-infection memory already had some responding clones, implying cross-reactive memory joined. There was a balanced CD4/CD8 profile in clones contracting day 15 to 85, and later expanders leaned CD4+.

This clonotype has more than one count but fewer than ten. Its antigen is unknown. Barcoded TCR alpha and TCR beta cDNA libraries with UMIs came from 5'RACE using constant-segment primers. TCRdb re-called the 5' RACE reads through MiXCR, storing one row per CDR3 protein. The profile covers about 270,000 distinct CDR3 sequences, with 15% appearing a single time and 2% to 2.5% taken by the ten largest. This CDR3 is 12 amino acids long. Germline-derived CDR1 and CDR2 are SGHTA and FQGTGA. Deletions cut 3 bases from V and 7 bases from J, with 9 bases between. The chain joins TRBV7-3 to TRBJ1-2; D is unclear. Material for sequencing was PBMCs or a T cell subset sorted from them (not recorded which). The origin of this receptor is an adult woman who had mild COVID-19 (a few samples of this study predate the infection). Cell type and time point are not known. In nucleotides, the CDR3 is TGTGCCAGCAGCTTGGGCGGCGTTGGCTACACCTTC. It encodes CASSLGGVGYTF.